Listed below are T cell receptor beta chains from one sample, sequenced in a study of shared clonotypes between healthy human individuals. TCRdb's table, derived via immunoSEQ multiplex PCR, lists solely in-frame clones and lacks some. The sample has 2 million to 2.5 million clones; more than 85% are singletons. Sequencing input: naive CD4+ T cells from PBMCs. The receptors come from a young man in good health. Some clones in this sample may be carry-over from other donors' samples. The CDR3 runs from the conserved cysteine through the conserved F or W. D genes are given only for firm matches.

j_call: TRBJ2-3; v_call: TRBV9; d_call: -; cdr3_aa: CASSVRGTDTQYF; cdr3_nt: TGTGCCAGCAGCGTACGGGGGACAGATACGCAGTATTTT
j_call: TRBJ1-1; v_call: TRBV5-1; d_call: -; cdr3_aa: CASSLAATEAFF; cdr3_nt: TGCGCCAGCAGCTTGGCAGCTACTGAAGCTTTCTTT
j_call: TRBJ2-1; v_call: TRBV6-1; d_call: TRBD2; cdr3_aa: CASSEAPGLVSYNEQFF; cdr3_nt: TGTGCCAGCAGTGAAGCGCCGGGACTAGTTTCCTACAATGAGCAGTTCTTC
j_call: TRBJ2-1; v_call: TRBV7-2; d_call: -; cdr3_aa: CASSDYIPNEQFF; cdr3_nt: TGTGCCAGCAGCGATTACATCCCCAATGAGCAGTTCTTC
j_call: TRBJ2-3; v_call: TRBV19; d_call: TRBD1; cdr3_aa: CASSEQTGLTDTQYF; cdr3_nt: TGTGCCAGTAGTGAACAGACAGGGCTCACAGATACGCAGTATTTT
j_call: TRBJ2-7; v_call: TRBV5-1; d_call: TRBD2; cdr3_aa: CASSSGLGDYEQYF; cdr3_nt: TGCGCCAGCAGCTCGGGACTAGGTGATTACGAGCAGTACTTC
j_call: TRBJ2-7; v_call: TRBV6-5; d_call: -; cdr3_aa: CASRSGTNTYEQYF; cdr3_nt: TGTGCCAGCAGATCCGGGACAAATACTTACGAGCAGTACTTC
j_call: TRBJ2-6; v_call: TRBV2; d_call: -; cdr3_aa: CASRGTGRSGANVLTF; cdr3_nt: TGTGCCAGCAGGGGAACAGGGAGGTCTGGGGCCAACGTCCTGACTTTC
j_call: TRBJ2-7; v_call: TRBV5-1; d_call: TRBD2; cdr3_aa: CASSPSGLPTYEQYF; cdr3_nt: TGCGCCAGCAGCCCTAGCGGGTTACCGACCTACGAGCAGTACTTC
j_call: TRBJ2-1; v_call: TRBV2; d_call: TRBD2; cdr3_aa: CASNRLAGFEQFF; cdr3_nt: TGTGCCAGCAATCGTCTAGCGGGATTTGAGCAGTTCTTC
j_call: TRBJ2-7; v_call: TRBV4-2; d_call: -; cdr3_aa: CASSQSYYEQYF; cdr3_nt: TGTGCCAGCAGCCAAAGTTATTACGAGCAGTACTTC
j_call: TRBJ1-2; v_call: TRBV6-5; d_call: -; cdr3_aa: CASSYSHLGGYGYTF; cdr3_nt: TGTGCCAGCAGTTACTCGCATCTGGGTGGCTATGGCTACACCTTC
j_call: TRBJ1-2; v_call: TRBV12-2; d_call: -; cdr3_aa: CASRLGQGAGYGYTF; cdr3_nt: TGTGCAAGTCGCTTAGGACAGGGGGCCGGCTATGGCTACACCTTC
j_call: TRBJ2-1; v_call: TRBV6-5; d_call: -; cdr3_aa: CASTPRGGNYNEQFF; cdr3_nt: TGTGCCAGCACCCCAAGGGGTGGAAACTACAATGAGCAGTTCTTC
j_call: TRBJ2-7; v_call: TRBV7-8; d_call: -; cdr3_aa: CASSLFFGVGHEQYF; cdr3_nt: TGTGCCAGCAGCTTATTTTTCGGGGTCGGACACGAGCAGTACTTC
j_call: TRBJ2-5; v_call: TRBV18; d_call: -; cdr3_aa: CASSPPGSLGETQYF; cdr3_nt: TGTGCCAGCTCACCCCCGGGCTCCTTGGGAGAGACCCAGTACTTC
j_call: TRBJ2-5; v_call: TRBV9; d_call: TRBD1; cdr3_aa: CASSGQDRGQETQYF; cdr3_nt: TGTGCCAGCAGCGGACAGGACAGGGGCCAAGAGACCCAGTACTTC
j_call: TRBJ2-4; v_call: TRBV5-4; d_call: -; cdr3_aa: CASSKAVVKNIQYF; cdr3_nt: TGTGCCAGCAGTAAGGCAGTGGTCAAAAACATTCAGTACTTC
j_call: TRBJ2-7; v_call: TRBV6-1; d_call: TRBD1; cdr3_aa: CASTRGRRSEQYF; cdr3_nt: TGTGCCAGCACCAGGGGGAGAAGGTCCGAGCAGTACTTC